The entry that follows covers one T cell receptor (beta chain) sequence. Trimming shortened V by 7 bases and J by 0 bases, and 13 bases separated the two germline ends. Germline CDR1 is SGHVS and CDR2 is FQNEAQ. CDR3 length: 15 amino acids. The source of the sample is a study of blood T cell repertoires in COVID-19. Study-wide background: The study drew acute and convalescent COVID-19 samples from the United States, Italy and Spain.

Clones were sequenced by immunoSEQ multiplex PCR, and TCRdb holds only the in-frame ones, with some missing. The sample includes over 200,000 clones, roughly 80% seen only once; the top ten take 2% to 3%. V and J are TRBV7-8 and TRBJ1-5; possibly TRBD1 for D (6 bases). The TCR was taken from a middle-aged woman with active or convalescent COVID-19. Sequenced: peripheral blood. The DNA of the CDR3 is TGTGCCAGCACCTCAGGGGTAAATAGCAATCAGCCCCAGCATTTT. Protein sequence: CASTSGVNSNQPQHF.